This record concerns one TCR beta chain sequence. Its antigen is still unknown. This sample was included in a study of cytomegalovirus exposure and HLA in healthy donors. The PCR employed 60 Vbeta primers together with 13 Jbeta primers. Sequenced by immunoSEQ multiplex PCR; TCRdb stores in-frame clones only, minus some. This table has under 100,000 clones, roughly 63% appearing once. Findings and caveats of the study: With later analysis, a missense DCLRE1C variant became linked to TCR beta V- and J-gene trimming.

V trimming: 3 bases; J trimming: 3 bases; junction bases outside the gene matches: 1. The CDR3 is 13 residues long. The germline gives CDR1 KGHSH, CDR2 LQKENI. This clonotype was sampled from a woman in her 40s in good health and CMV-seropositive. This chain joins TRBV18 and TRBJ2-5; 7 bases map to TRBD2. The material sequenced was PBMCs. The CDR3, as DNA: TGTGCCAGCTCACCCGGGGGGAAAGAGACCCAGTACTTC. It encodes CASSPGGKETQYF. Based on the CDR3 plus reference TRBV18 and TRBJ2-5, the full variable domain is NAGVMQNPRHLVRRRGQEARLRCSPMKGHSHVYWYRQLPEEGLKFMVYLQKENIIDESGMPKERFSAEFPKEGPSILRIQQVVRGDSAAYFCASSPGGKETQYFGPGTRLLVL.